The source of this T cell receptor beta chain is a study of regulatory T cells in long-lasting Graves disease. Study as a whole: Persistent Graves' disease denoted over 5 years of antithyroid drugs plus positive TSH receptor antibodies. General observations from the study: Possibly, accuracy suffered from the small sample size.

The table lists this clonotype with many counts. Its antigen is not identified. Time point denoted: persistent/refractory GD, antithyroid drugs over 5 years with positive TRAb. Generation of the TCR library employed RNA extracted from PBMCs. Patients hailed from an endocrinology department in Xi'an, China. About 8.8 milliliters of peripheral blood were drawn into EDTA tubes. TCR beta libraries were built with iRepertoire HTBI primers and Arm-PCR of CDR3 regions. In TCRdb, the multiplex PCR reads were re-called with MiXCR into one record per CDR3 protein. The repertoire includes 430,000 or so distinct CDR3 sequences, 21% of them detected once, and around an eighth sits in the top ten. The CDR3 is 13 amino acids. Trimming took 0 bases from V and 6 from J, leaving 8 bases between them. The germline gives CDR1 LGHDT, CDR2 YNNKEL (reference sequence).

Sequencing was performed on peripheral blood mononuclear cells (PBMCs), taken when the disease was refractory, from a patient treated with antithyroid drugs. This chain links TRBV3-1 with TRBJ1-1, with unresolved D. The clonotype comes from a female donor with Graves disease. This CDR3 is CASSQDFRPEAFF. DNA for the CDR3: TGTGCCAGCAGCCAAGATTTTCGCCCTGAAGCTTTCTTT. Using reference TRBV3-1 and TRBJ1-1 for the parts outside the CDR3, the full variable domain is DTAVSQTPKYLVTQMGNDKSIKCEQNLGHDTMYWYKQDSKKFLKIMFSYNNKELIINETVPNRFSPKSPDKAHLNLHINSLELGDSAVYFCASSQDFRPEAFFGQGTRLTVV.